This is a list of T cell receptor beta chains from one sample in a study of vaccination effects on CD4 cells after COVID-19. TCRdb keeps only in-frame clones here, not all; method: immunoSEQ multiplex PCR. The table lists 27,000 or so clones, 72% of them singletons, with roughly a tenth in the top ten. No antigen has been identified for these receptors. Sample: CD4+ T cells from PBMCs cultured with SARS-CoV-2 spike peptides, taken before COVID-19 vaccination. The receptors derive from a human donor who received a COVID-19 vaccine. Each CDR3 is given with its conserved first and last residue. The D gene is left open where the match is weak. Some rows mark clone size as missing; the rest say once, few, many or name a class of expanded clone.

TRBJ1-4	TRBV7-9	few	TRBD1	CASSPRGGLNEKLFF	TGTGCCAGCAGCCCACGAGGGGGCTTGAATGAAAAACTGTTTTTT
TRBJ2-7	TRBV9	-	TRBD1	CASSTGGSYEQYF	TGTGCCAGCAGCACAGGGGGCAGCTACGAGCAGTACTTC
TRBJ2-5	TRBV7-7	-	-	CASSLWRSETQYF	TGTGCCAGCAGCTTATGGAGGTCGGAGACCCAGTACTTC
TRBJ2-1	TRBV7-9	-	-	CARFYNEQFF	TGTGCCCGTTTCTACAATGAGCAGTTCTTC
TRBJ1-6	TRBV19	-	-	CASSQGGDSPLHF	TGTGCCAGTAGTCAGGGAGGGGATTCACCCCTCCACTTT
TRBJ1-5	TRBV5-6	-	TRBD1	CASSLYGQGQQPQHF	TGTGCCAGCAGCTTGTATGGACAGGGCCAGCAGCCCCAGCATTTT
TRBJ2-6	TRBV5-6	few	-	CASSLAGPGANVLTF	TGTGCCAGCAGCTTGGCGGGTCCAGGGGCCAACGTCCTGACTTTC
TRBJ2-5	TRBV11-2	-	TRBD2	CASTQAPGLAGWQETQYF	TGTGCCAGCACCCAAGCCCCTGGACTAGCGGGGTGGCAAGAGACCCAGTACTTC
TRBJ2-7	TRBV7-2	-	-	CASSVQLYEQYF	TGTGCCAGCAGCGTCCAGCTCTACGAGCAGTACTTC
TRBJ2-1	TRBV11-2	few	TRBD2	CASSRGEGNNEQFF	TGTGCCAGCAGCCGGGGGGAGGGGAACAATGAGCAGTTCTTC
TRBJ2-1	TRBV2	once	-	CASKAGELYNEQFF	TGTGCCAGCAAGGCAGGGGAGTTGTACAATGAGCAGTTCTTC
TRBJ1-4	TRBV7-8	-	-	CASSFSATLPPEKLFF	TGTGCCAGCAGCTTTAGCGCGACTTTGCCCCCTGAAAAACTGTTTTTT
TRBJ2-3	TRBV30	-	-	CAWSLGGTDTQYF	TGTGCCTGGAGTTTAGGAGGGACAGATACGCAGTATTTT
TRBJ2-1	TRBV3-1/TRBV3-2	-	TRBD2	CASSQGLASGGVNEQFF	TGTGCCAGCAGCCAAGGTCTCGCTAGCGGGGGGGTTAATGAGCAGTTCTTC
TRBJ1-1	TRBV6-5	-	-	CASSMLDVNTEAFF	TGTGCCAGCAGCATGCTAGATGTCAACACTGAAGCTTTCTTT
TRBJ2-7	TRBV19	-	-	CASSKPSHRTGNLGKLYEQYF	TGTGCCAGTAGTAAGCCCTCACACAGGACTGGCAACCTGGGGAAACTCTACGAGCAGTACTTC
TRBJ2-1	TRBV5-1	-	TRBD2	CATGITSEYNEQFF	TGCGCCACGGGTATAACTAGCGAATACAATGAGCAGTTCTTC